Listed below are T cell receptor beta chains from one sample, sequenced in a study of cytomegalovirus exposure and HLA in healthy donors. TCRdb keeps only in-frame clones here, not all; method: immunoSEQ multiplex PCR. Listed are about 200,000 clones; approximately 1% falls within the top ten. What was sequenced was PBMCs. The receptors originated from a woman in her twenties or thirties in good health and CMV-seropositive. Each CDR3 is given without its conserved first and last residue.

v_call	cdr3_aa
TRBV2	ASSETGGRAYEQY
TRBV15	ATAINSGANVLT
TRBV18	ASSPAVPGAIGTGELF
TRBV7-2	ASSPSSGRWETQY
TRBV19	ASSRGLAVLVTTGELF
TRBV9	ASNLGPGNYGYT
TRBV5-5	ASSLDPDRVTLEAF
TRBV21-1	ASSSDSFPPGNYGYT
TRBV2	ASRAGDRGYGYT
TRBV6-5	ASRLAGGGETQY
TRBV27	ASSGQGKLF
TRBV27	ASSLRQGGTSGANVLT
TRBV7-9	ASSSGTASFNYGYT
TRBV6-5	ASSSSGRRRNTIY
TRBV11-2	ASRPTSGGSYEQY
TRBV2	ASTQVNEKLF
TRBV19	ATRILAGSYNEQF
TRBV6-6	ASSLNSPLH
TRBV5-1	ASSPGTVLYQETQY
TRBV29-1	SEEGTSGANVLT
TRBV6-1	ASSEPGLALNEQF
TRBV5-1	ASSLEVAGNTIY
TRBV9	ASSVEGDEQF
TRBV6-5	ASSYSTGQGAYEQY
TRBV10-1	ASGVTGDSLYEQY
TRBV28	ASNTGVGYLNQPQH
TRBV28	ASSAGTANTEAF
TRBV7-2	ASSLQGARNTEAF
TRBV6-1	ASSSGSIGETQY
TRBV18	ASSPRLGQSGNTIY
TRBV6-6	ASMLDASGPTEAF
TRBV7-2	ASSLVGGSNTEAF